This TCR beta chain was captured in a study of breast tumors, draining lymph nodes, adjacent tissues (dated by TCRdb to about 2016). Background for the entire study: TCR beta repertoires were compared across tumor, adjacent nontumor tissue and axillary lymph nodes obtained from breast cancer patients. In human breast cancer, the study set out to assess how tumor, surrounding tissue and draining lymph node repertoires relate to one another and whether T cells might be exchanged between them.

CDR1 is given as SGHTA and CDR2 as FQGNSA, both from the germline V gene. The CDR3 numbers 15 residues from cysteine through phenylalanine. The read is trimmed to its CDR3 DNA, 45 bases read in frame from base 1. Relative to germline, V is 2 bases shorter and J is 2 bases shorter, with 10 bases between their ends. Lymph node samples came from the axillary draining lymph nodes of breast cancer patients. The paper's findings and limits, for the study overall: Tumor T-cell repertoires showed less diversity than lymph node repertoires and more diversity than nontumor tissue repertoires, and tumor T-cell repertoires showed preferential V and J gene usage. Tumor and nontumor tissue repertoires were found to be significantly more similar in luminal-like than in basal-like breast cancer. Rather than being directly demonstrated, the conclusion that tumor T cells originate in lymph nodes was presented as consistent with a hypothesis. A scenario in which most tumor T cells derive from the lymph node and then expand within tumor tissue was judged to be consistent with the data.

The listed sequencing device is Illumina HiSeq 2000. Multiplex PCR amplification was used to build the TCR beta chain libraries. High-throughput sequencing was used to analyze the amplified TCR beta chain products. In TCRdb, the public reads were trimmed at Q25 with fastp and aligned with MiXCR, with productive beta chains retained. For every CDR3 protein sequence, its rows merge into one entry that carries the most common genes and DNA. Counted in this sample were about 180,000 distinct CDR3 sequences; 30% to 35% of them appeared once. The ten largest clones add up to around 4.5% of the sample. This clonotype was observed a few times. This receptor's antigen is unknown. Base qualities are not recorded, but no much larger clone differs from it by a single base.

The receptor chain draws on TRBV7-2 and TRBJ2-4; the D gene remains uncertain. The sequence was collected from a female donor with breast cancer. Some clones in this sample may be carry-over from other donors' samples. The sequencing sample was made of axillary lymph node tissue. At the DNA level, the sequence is TGTGCCAGCAGCTTATATAGCCTATCCAAAAACATTCAGTACTTC. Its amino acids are CASSLYSLSKNIQYF.